This T cell receptor beta chain was sequenced during a study of shared clonotypes between healthy human individuals. The CDR3 is 16 amino acids. Looked up from germline, CDR1 is LGHNA and CDR2 is YNFKEQ. V lost 1 base and J lost 5, with 17 bases in between. Among the donors, all were Caucasian adults who lived in Nashville, Tennessee. Each CD8 memory set brought CD45RO+ cells together with CCR7-negative CD45RA+ TemRA cells. Profiled with immunoSEQ multiplex PCR; TCRdb holds only in-frame clones, not every one. Among about 380,000 clones listed, 90% to 98% were seen once. The sequence was collected from a man in his thirties or forties in good health. V is TRBV4-2 and J is TRBJ2-5; no clear D. Sequencing used memory CD8+ T cells sorted from blood. Noted subset: CD45RO+ cells pooled with CCR7-negative TemRA cells. The CDR3 is CASSQATLPGRETQYF. CDR3 bases: TGTGCCAGCAGCCAAGCTACCCTCCCCGGTAGGGAGACCCAGTACTTC.